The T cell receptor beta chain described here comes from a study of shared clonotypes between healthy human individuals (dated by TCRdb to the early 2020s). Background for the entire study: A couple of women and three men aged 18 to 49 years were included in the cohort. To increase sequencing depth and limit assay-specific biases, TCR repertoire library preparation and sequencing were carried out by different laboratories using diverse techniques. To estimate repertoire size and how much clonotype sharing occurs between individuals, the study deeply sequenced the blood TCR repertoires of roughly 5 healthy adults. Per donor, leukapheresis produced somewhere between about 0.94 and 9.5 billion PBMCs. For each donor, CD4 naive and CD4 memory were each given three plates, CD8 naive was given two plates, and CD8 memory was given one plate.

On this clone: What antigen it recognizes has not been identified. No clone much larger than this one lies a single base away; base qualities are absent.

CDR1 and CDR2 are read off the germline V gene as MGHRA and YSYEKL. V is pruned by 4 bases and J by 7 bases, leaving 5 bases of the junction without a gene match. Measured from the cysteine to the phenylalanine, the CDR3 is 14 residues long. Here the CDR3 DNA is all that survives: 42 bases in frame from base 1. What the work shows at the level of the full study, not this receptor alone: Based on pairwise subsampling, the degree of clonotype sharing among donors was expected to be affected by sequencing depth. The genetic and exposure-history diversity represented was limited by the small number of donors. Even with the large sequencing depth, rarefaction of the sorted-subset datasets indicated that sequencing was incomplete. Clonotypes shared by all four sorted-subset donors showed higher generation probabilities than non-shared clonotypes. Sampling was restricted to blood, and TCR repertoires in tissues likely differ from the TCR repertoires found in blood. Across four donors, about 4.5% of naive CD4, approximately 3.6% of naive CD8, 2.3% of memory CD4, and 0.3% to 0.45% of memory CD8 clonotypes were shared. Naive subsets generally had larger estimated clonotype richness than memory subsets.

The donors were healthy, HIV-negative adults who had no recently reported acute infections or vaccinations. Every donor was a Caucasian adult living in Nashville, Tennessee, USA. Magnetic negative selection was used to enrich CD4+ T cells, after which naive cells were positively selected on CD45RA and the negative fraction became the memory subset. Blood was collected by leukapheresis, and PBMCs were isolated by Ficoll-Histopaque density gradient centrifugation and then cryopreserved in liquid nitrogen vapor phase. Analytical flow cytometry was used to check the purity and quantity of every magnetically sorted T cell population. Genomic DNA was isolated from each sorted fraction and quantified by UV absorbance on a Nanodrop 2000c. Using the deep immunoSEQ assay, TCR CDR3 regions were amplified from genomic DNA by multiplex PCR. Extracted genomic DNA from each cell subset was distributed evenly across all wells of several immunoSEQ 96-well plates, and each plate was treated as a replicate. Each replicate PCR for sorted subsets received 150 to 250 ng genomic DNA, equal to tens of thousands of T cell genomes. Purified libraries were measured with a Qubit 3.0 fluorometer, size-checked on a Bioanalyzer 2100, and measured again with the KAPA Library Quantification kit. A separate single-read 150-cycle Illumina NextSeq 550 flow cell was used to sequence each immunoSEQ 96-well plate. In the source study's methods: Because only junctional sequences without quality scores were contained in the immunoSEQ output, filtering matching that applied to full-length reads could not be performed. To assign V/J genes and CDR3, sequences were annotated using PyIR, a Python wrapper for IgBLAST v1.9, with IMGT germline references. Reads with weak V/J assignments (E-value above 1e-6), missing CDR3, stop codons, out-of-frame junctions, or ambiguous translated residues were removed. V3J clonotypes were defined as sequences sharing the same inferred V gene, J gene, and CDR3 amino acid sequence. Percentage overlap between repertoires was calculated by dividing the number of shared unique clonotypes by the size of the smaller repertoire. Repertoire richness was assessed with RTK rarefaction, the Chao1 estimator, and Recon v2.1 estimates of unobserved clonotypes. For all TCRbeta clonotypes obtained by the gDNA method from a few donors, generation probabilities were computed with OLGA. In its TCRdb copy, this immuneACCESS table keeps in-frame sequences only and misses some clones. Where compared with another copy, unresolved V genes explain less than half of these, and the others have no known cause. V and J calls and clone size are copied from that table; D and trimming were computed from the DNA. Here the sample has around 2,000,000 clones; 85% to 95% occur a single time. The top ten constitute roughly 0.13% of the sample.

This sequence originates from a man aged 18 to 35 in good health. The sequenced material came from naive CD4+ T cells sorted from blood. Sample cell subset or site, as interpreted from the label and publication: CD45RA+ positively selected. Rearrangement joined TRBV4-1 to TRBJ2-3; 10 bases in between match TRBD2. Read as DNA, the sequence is TGCGCCAGCAGCCCCGGGACTAGCGAGAATACGCAGTATTTT. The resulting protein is CASSPGTSENTQYF.